This TCR beta chain appears in the sequencing data of a study of blood T cell repertoires in COVID-19. Germline CDR1 DFQATT, CDR2 SNEGSKA (reference sequence). Trimming stripped 3 bases from V and 0 bases from J, with 14 bases between. There are 15 residues in the CDR3. Cohort 3 recovered donors had two negative PCRs, clearance, or symptom resolution. As originally analysed: Reference gene primers were amplified, and this amplification served to estimate nucleated cell counts. Repertoires were generated with immunoSEQ multiplex PCR, while TCRdb's copy carries only in-frame clones and drops some. V and J calls and clone size come straight from that table; D and trimming were deduced from the DNA. Found here are 140,000 to 150,000 clones, roughly 85% of them singletons; the top ten hold approximately 4.3%.

This receptor was obtained from a man in his fifties who had recovered from COVID-19. The chain couples TRBV20-1 to TRBJ1-1; a possible D gene is TRBD1 (6 bases). Specimen: PBMCs or T cells enriched from blood (not recorded which). This CDR3 reads CSASRGQIMNTEAFF. The CDR3, as DNA: TGCAGTGCTAGTCGAGGACAGATCATGAACACTGAAGCTTTCTTT.